This T cell receptor beta chain was retrieved from a study of blood T cells in healthy people across ages. A second 7 to 11 cycle PCR used barcoded and J-beta primers. TCRdb re-called the 5' RACE reads with MiXCR, one entry per CDR3 protein. Of about 760,000 distinct CDR3 sequences in the sample, more than 50% were seen once. Germline CDR1 and CDR2: SEHNR and FQNEAQ (reference sequence). Trimming took 3 bases from V and 0 from J, leaving 8 bases between them. This CDR3 is 14 amino acids long. The study recruited healthy Caucasian donors from Russia who were aged about 6 to 90. This TCR was sampled from a middle-aged man in good health. The specimen sequenced was blood. V is TRBV7-9 and J is TRBJ1-1; D is unclear. For the CDR3, the DNA is TGTGCCAGCAGCTTTACAGACTTGAACACTGAAGCTTTCTTT. Translated: CASSFTDLNTEAFF. Based on the CDR3 plus reference TRBV7-9 and TRBJ1-1, the full variable domain is DTGVSQNPRHKITKRGQNVTFRCDPISEHNRLYWYRQTLGQGPEFLTYFQNEAQLEKSRLLSDRFSAERPKGSFSTLEIQRTEQGDSAMYLCASSFTDLNTEAFFGQGTRLTVV.